A selection of T cell receptor beta chains follows, all from one sample in a study of T-cell memory formation after mild COVID-19. TCRdb recomputed calls from the 5' RACE reads with MiXCR, one row per CDR3 protein. The sample consists of approximately 500,000 distinct CDR3 sequences, approximately 25% of them appearing once. Sequences were obtained from PBMCs or a T cell subset sorted from them (not recorded which). These receptors were collected from an adult woman who had mild COVID-19 (a few samples of this study predate the infection). Cell type and time point are not known. Both conserved end residues are part of each CDR3. The order of the fields is clone size, J gene, V gene, D gene, CDR3 protein, CDR3 DNA. A D gene is named only where the DNA matches it firmly. Clone size appears in some rows only: once, few, many, or a class for an expanded clone.

. TRBJ1-2 TRBV19 . CASTASGIAYTF TGTGCCAGTACGGCGTCGGGGATCGCTTACACCTTC
. TRBJ2-1 TRBV7-9 TRBD2 CASSPGLAVGFF TGTGCCAGCAGCCCAGGACTAGCGGTTGGGTTCTTC
. TRBJ2-1 TRBV11-3 TRBD1 CASSPKFNRDSSYRSAEQFF TGTGCCAGCAGCCCAAAATTCAACCGGGACAGCTCGTACAGGTCCGCTGAGCAGTTCTTC
few TRBJ2-5 TRBV9 TRBD2 CASSPGGGGRTETQYF TGTGCCAGCAGCCCCGGAGGTGGCGGGAGGACAGAGACCCAGTACTTC
many TRBJ2-1 TRBV7-2 TRBD2 CASRFSGGLDNEQFF TGTGCCAGCAGGTTTAGCGGGGGACTTGACAATGAGCAGTTCTTC
. TRBJ2-7 TRBV7-9 TRBD1 CASNLPQGQGREYEQYF TGTGCCAGCAACCTACCCCAAGGACAGGGGAGAGAGTACGAGCAGTACTTC
. TRBJ1-5 TRBV12-3/TRBV12-4 . CASSLGDNGNQPQHF TGTGCCAGCAGTTTAGGAGACAATGGCAATCAGCCCCAGCATTTT
. TRBJ2-7 TRBV12-3/TRBV12-4 . CASQRRGLPPYEQYF TGTGCCAGCCAAAGGCGGGGACTCCCCCCCTACGAGCAGTACTTC
. TRBJ2-1 TRBV12-5 . CASGLSASWGSYNEQFF TGTGCTAGTGGTTTGTCAGCCTCCTGGGGCTCCTACAATGAGCAGTTCTTC
. TRBJ1-3 TRBV7-2 TRBD1 CASQWDRGFGSGNTIYF TGTGCCAGCCAGTGGGACAGGGGGTTTGGATCTGGAAACACCATATATTTT
few TRBJ2-6 TRBV5-1 TRBD1 CASSLVGTGSSGANVLTF TGCGCCAGCAGCTTGGTTGGGACAGGCAGCTCTGGGGCCAACGTCCTGACTTTC
once TRBJ2-1 TRBV7-9 . CASSLTESGNEQFF TGTGCCAGCAGCTTGACAGAGTCCGGGAATGAGCAGTTCTTC
few TRBJ2-1 TRBV3-1 TRBD1 CASSQWTGSYNEQFF TGTGCCAGCAGCCAATGGACAGGATCCTACAATGAGCAGTTCTTC
. TRBJ1-2 TRBV18 TRBD1 CASSRQGADPGGYTF TGTGCCAGCTCCCGACAGGGGGCGGACCCGGGTGGCTACACCTTC
. TRBJ2-7 TRBV5-1 . CASSFWGHEQYF TGCGCCAGCAGCTTCTGGGGACACGAGCAGTACTTC
. TRBJ1-4 TRBV9 TRBD1 CASSTRQGGKLFF TGTGCCAGCAGCACCAGACAGGGCGGAAAACTGTTTTTT
few TRBJ1-5 TRBV12-3/TRBV12-4 TRBD1 CASSRQGLNQPQHF TGTGCCAGCAGTCGACAGGGGCTCAATCAGCCCCAGCATTTT
few TRBJ2-3 TRBV9 . CASSPSSPDTQYF TGTGCCAGCAGCCCGAGCAGTCCGGATACGCAGTATTTT
. TRBJ2-5 TRBV29-1 . CSVEEFRDTAYQETQYF TGCAGCGTTGAAGAGTTCCGGGACACCGCGTACCAAGAGACCCAGTACTTC
. TRBJ2-1 TRBV24-1 TRBD2 CATSPGGSYNEQFF TGTGCCACCAGTCCGGGCGGGAGCTACAATGAGCAGTTCTTC
. TRBJ2-5 TRBV5-1 TRBD1 CASSLQGRTQYF TGCGCCAGCAGCTTACAGGGGCGGACCCAGTACTTC
few TRBJ2-1 TRBV7-9 TRBD2 CASSQPGLAGVNEQFF TGTGCCAGCAGCCAGCCGGGACTAGCGGGAGTTAATGAGCAGTTCTTC
few TRBJ2-7 TRBV4-3 . CASSQDQGWGHSEQYF TGCGCCAGCAGCCAAGATCAAGGGTGGGGCCATAGCGAGCAGTACTTC
few TRBJ2-6 TRBV6-2/TRBV6-3 . CASGHATGANVLTF TGTGCCAGCGGCCACGCGACCGGGGCCAACGTCCTGACTTTC
. TRBJ1-5 TRBV7-8 TRBD1 CASSSGTGVRGGQPQHF TGTGCCAGCAGCTCAGGAACAGGGGTGAGAGGAGGTCAGCCCCAGCATTTT
. TRBJ2-2 TRBV27 TRBD1 CASSFERSGTGTGELFF TGTGCCAGCAGTTTCGAACGGTCCGGGACAGGGACCGGGGAGCTGTTTTTT
few TRBJ2-3 TRBV30 . CAWTGAQSTDTQYF TGTGCCTGGACGGGAGCGCAAAGCACAGATACGCAGTATTTT
. TRBJ2-5 TRBV20-1 TRBD2 CSATGTSGDQQETQYF TGCAGTGCAACCGGGACTAGCGGGGACCAACAAGAGACCCAGTACTTC
. TRBJ1-2 TRBV6-1 TRBD1 CASSPPGQGIYGYTF TGTGCCAGCAGTCCCCCGGGACAGGGGATCTATGGCTACACCTTC
many TRBJ1-3 TRBV10-3 . CAIRGHSGNTIYF TGTGCCATCAGGGGACACTCTGGAAACACCATATATTTT
. TRBJ2-3 TRBV20-1 TRBD2 CSAESLAKTTDTQYF TGCAGTGCCGAATCACTAGCGAAGACCACAGATACGCAGTATTTT
. TRBJ2-7 TRBV19 TRBD2 CASSPSGGVDYEQYF TGTGCCAGTAGTCCGTCTGGGGGGGTGGACTACGAGCAGTACTTC
. TRBJ2-1 TRBV25-1 . CASRRGAGYNEQFF TGTGCCAGCAGGCGGGGCGCTGGCTACAATGAGCAGTTCTTC
. TRBJ1-1 TRBV20-1 . CSARDLETLNTEAFF TGCAGTGCTAGAGATCTGGAGACACTTAACACTGAAGCTTTCTTT
. TRBJ2-7 TRBV20-1 . CSARVLREWVLYEQYF TGCAGTGCTAGAGTTCTCAGGGAATGGGTTCTCTACGAGCAGTACTTC
. TRBJ2-6 TRBV3-1 . CASSSQGGGANVLTF TGTGCCAGCAGCTCACAGGGTGGTGGGGCCAACGTCCTGACTTTC
. TRBJ2-4 TRBV7-9 TRBD1 CASSLQGATIQYF TGTGCCAGCAGCCTGCAGGGGGCGACCATTCAGTACTTC
. TRBJ2-4 TRBV7-9 . CASSSREKNIQYF TGTGCCAGCAGCTCACGGGAAAAAAACATTCAGTACTTC
few TRBJ2-2 TRBV27 . CASRNTGLLFF TGTGCCAGCAGAAATACCGGGCTGCTCTTTTTT
. TRBJ1-5 TRBV7-9 . CASSPTRDHQPQHF TGTGCCAGCAGCCCTACACGGGACCATCAGCCCCAGCATTTT
. TRBJ2-1 TRBV20-1 . CSASRPAGAGQFF TGCAGTGCTTCCCGCCCGGCGGGGGCGGGGCAGTTCTTC
few TRBJ2-1 TRBV30 TRBD2 CAWSVGLAGGTYNEQFF TGTGCCTGGAGTGTCGGTCTAGCGGGAGGGACTTACAATGAGCAGTTCTTC
. TRBJ2-5 TRBV4-1 . CASSPSWVPGTGFQETQYF TGCGCCAGCAGCCCCAGCTGGGTTCCAGGGACGGGGTTCCAAGAGACCCAGTACTTC
. TRBJ2-7 TRBV7-9 TRBD1 CASSLMGQGGEQYF TGTGCCAGCAGCTTAATGGGACAGGGTGGCGAGCAGTACTTC